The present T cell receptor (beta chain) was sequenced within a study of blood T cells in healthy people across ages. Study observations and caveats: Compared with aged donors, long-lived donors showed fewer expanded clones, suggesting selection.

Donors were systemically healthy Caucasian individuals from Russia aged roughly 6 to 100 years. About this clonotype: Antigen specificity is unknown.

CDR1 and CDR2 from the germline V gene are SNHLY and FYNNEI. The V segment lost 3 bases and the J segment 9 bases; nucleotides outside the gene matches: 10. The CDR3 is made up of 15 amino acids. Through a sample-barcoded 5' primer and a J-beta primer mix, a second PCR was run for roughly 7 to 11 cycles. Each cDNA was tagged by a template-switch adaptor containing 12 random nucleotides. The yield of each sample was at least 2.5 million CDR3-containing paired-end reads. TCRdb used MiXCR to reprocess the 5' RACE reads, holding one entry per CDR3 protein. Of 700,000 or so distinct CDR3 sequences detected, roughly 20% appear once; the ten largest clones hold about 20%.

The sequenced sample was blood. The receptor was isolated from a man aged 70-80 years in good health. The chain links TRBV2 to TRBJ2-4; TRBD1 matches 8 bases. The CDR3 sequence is CASSDPGQVKFIQYF. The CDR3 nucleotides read TGTGCCAGCAGTGACCCGGGACAGGTGAAATTCATTCAGTACTTC.